This T cell receptor (beta chain) appears in the sequencing data of a study of Tregs in tolerant kidney transplant recipients. Before regulatory T cell sorting, thawed PBMCs rested overnight at 37°C in roughly 200 IU/ml IL-2. The CDR3 consists of 15 residues. Germline loops: CDR1 SGHRS, CDR2 YFSETQ. V lost 0 bases to trimming and J lost 1 base, with 10 bases between them. Using immunoSEQ multiplex PCR, the repertoire was profiled, and TCRdb retains in-frame clones only, with some absent. The table shows 75,000 to 80,000 clones, with approximately 89% occurring only once. Comment on this clone: The antigen is not known.

Study-level findings and limits: The small number of patients limits these findings pending further validation. Some patients' samples used different primers over time, so nucleotide sequences weren't comparable.

The specimen was Tregs from blood, collected before the transplant. The source of this sequence is a human donor who received a combined kidney and bone marrow transplant. The chain joins TRBV5-1 to TRBJ1-1; tentatively, D is TRBD1 (5 bases). The CDR3 loop reads CASSLEQGTNTEAFF. In DNA, the CDR3 is TGCGCCAGCAGCTTGGAGCAGGGAACGAACACTGAAGCTTTCTTT.